The rows below give T cell receptor beta chains drawn from one sample of a study of blood T cells in healthy people across ages. MiXCR was run by TCRdb on the 5' RACE reads, yielding one entry per CDR3 protein. The table includes 1.5 million to 2 million distinct CDR3 sequences, over 25% detected once. Material: blood. Source of these receptors: a woman in her thirties in good health. Both conserved end residues are part of each CDR3. The order of the fields is clone size, V gene, J gene, D gene, CDR3 protein, CDR3 DNA. D genes are given only for firm matches. Expanded clones are given a class, and other clones once, few, many or no size at all.

clone size: -; V gene: TRBV7-8; J gene: TRBJ1-5; D gene: -; CDR3 protein: CASSSPAWNNQPQHF; CDR3 DNA: TGTGCCAGCAGCTCGCCGGCATGGAACAATCAGCCCCAGCATTTT
clone size: -; V gene: TRBV6-2/TRBV6-3; J gene: TRBJ2-1; D gene: TRBD1; CDR3 protein: CASSRDRGVDEQFF; CDR3 DNA: TGTGCCAGCAGTCGGGACAGGGGGGTTGATGAGCAGTTCTTC
clone size: -; V gene: TRBV7-9; J gene: TRBJ2-7; D gene: -; CDR3 protein: CASSGEESSYEQYF; CDR3 DNA: TGTGCCAGCAGCGGGGAAGAGAGCTCCTACGAGCAGTACTTC
clone size: many; V gene: TRBV20-1; J gene: TRBJ2-7; D gene: -; CDR3 protein: CSASGGKREQYF; CDR3 DNA: TGCAGTGCTAGTGGGGGGAAGCGCGAGCAGTACTTC
clone size: -; V gene: TRBV14; J gene: TRBJ2-3; D gene: -; CDR3 protein: CASSQGGPLGTDTQYF; CDR3 DNA: TGTGCCAGCAGCCAAGGGGGGCCACTAGGCACAGATACGCAGTATTTT
clone size: few; V gene: TRBV29-1; J gene: TRBJ1-2; D gene: -; CDR3 protein: CSVEGIGRVTF; CDR3 DNA: TGCAGCGTTGAGGGGATCGGCCGAGTCACCTTC
clone size: many; V gene: TRBV5-4; J gene: TRBJ2-5; D gene: -; CDR3 protein: CASSLPLAGERQTQYF; CDR3 DNA: TGTGCCAGCAGCTTGCCCCTCGCAGGGGAGCGGCAGACCCAGTACTTC
clone size: -; V gene: TRBV3-1; J gene: TRBJ2-5; D gene: -; CDR3 protein: CASSPWTVGETQYF; CDR3 DNA: TGTGCCAGCAGCCCGTGGACCGTCGGGGAGACCCAGTACTTC
clone size: -; V gene: TRBV6-5; J gene: TRBJ2-7; D gene: -; CDR3 protein: CASSYSRSVGISYEQYF; CDR3 DNA: TGTGCCAGCAGTTACTCGAGAAGTGTGGGGATCTCCTACGAGCAGTACTTC
clone size: many; V gene: TRBV7-2; J gene: TRBJ2-7; D gene: -; CDR3 protein: CASSGRVGTYFGEQYF; CDR3 DNA: TGTGCCAGCAGCGGCAGAGTTGGGACTTACTTCGGCGAGCAGTACTTC
clone size: few; V gene: TRBV7-9; J gene: TRBJ1-1; D gene: -; CDR3 protein: CASISDGRAEAFF; CDR3 DNA: TGTGCCAGCATTTCCGACGGTAGAGCTGAAGCTTTCTTT
clone size: many; V gene: TRBV20-1; J gene: TRBJ2-5; D gene: TRBD1; CDR3 protein: CSANRQGIQETQYF; CDR3 DNA: TGCAGTGCTAACCGACAGGGGATACAAGAGACCCAGTACTTC
clone size: few; V gene: TRBV20-1; J gene: TRBJ2-7; D gene: -; CDR3 protein: CSARYQGAYEQYF; CDR3 DNA: TGCAGTGCTAGATACCAAGGGGCCTACGAGCAGTACTTC
clone size: -; V gene: TRBV6-5; J gene: TRBJ2-3; D gene: TRBD2; CDR3 protein: CASSYRPAGGGDTQYF; CDR3 DNA: TGTGCCAGCAGTTACCGCCCAGCGGGGGGGGGAGATACGCAGTATTTT
clone size: many; V gene: TRBV29-1; J gene: TRBJ1-2; D gene: -; CDR3 protein: CSVEDLQVNYGYTF; CDR3 DNA: TGCAGCGTTGAAGATCTCCAGGTGAACTATGGCTACACCTTC
clone size: -; V gene: TRBV20-1; J gene: TRBJ1-2; D gene: -; CDR3 protein: CSAEREGGVNGYTF; CDR3 DNA: TGCAGTGCGGAGAGAGAGGGGGGCGTTAATGGCTACACCTTC
clone size: -; V gene: TRBV7-3; J gene: TRBJ1-5; D gene: -; CDR3 protein: CASSFQGGEPQHF; CDR3 DNA: TGTGCCAGCAGCTTCCAGGGCGGGGAGCCCCAGCATTTT
clone size: few; V gene: TRBV6-6; J gene: TRBJ2-5; D gene: -; CDR3 protein: CASSYQGRKRETQYF; CDR3 DNA: TGTGCCAGCAGTTACCAGGGGAGAAAAAGAGAGACCCAGTACTTC
clone size: -; V gene: TRBV11-2; J gene: TRBJ2-2; D gene: TRBD2; CDR3 protein: CASRSPGGQTGELFF; CDR3 DNA: TGTGCCAGCAGGTCGCCGGGAGGGCAAACCGGGGAGCTGTTTTTT
clone size: -; V gene: TRBV29-1; J gene: TRBJ2-3; D gene: -; CDR3 protein: CSVGVTDTQYF; CDR3 DNA: TGCAGCGTGGGGGTCACAGATACGCAGTATTTT
clone size: few; V gene: TRBV9; J gene: TRBJ2-5; D gene: -; CDR3 protein: CASSPRVREETQYF; CDR3 DNA: TGTGCCAGCAGCCCCCGGGTGAGAGAGGAGACCCAGTACTTC
clone size: -; V gene: TRBV5-4; J gene: TRBJ1-6; D gene: -; CDR3 protein: CASGGFDSPLHF; CDR3 DNA: TGTGCCAGTGGCGGTTTTGATTCACCCCTCCACTTT
clone size: few; V gene: TRBV20-1; J gene: TRBJ1-1; D gene: -; CDR3 protein: CSAPRRAEAFF; CDR3 DNA: TGCAGTGCCCCGCGTCGAGCTGAAGCTTTCTTT
clone size: -; V gene: TRBV7-7; J gene: TRBJ2-5; D gene: TRBD2; CDR3 protein: CASSLLVSGGAGETQYF; CDR3 DNA: TGTGCCAGCAGCTTACTTGTTAGCGGGGGGGCCGGAGAGACCCAGTACTTC
clone size: -; V gene: TRBV5-1; J gene: TRBJ1-6; D gene: -; CDR3 protein: CASSRREMYSPLHF; CDR3 DNA: TGCGCCAGCAGCCGCAGGGAAATGTATTCACCCCTCCACTTT
clone size: many; V gene: TRBV12-3/TRBV12-4; J gene: TRBJ2-7; D gene: TRBD2; CDR3 protein: CASSFRAGFYEQYF; CDR3 DNA: TGTGCCAGCAGTTTCAGAGCGGGGTTCTACGAGCAGTACTTC
clone size: -; V gene: TRBV25-1; J gene: TRBJ2-1; D gene: TRBD1; CDR3 protein: CASSDARGTETQFF; CDR3 DNA: TGTGCCAGCAGTGATGCCAGGGGGACGGAGACCCAGTTCTTC
clone size: -; V gene: TRBV12-3/TRBV12-4; J gene: TRBJ2-4; D gene: -; CDR3 protein: CASSLSHQAKNIQYF; CDR3 DNA: TGTGCCAGCAGTTTGTCCCATCAAGCCAAAAACATTCAGTACTTC
clone size: -; V gene: TRBV12-3/TRBV12-4; J gene: TRBJ2-3; D gene: TRBD2; CDR3 protein: CASSLEAGSTFTDAQYF; CDR3 DNA: TGTGCCAGCAGTTTAGAAGCGGGGTCAACTTTCACAGATGCGCAGTATTTT
clone size: many; V gene: TRBV5-1; J gene: TRBJ2-1; D gene: TRBD1; CDR3 protein: CASSLVVGPDRGEQFF; CDR3 DNA: TGCGCCAGCAGCTTGGTTGTGGGGCCCGACAGGGGTGAGCAGTTCTTC
clone size: -; V gene: TRBV2; J gene: TRBJ2-5; D gene: TRBD2; CDR3 protein: CASKRGNQETQYF; CDR3 DNA: TGTGCCAGCAAGCGGGGGAACCAAGAGACCCAGTACTTC
clone size: -; V gene: TRBV6-5; J gene: TRBJ1-4; D gene: -; CDR3 protein: CASSPAREATNEKLFF; CDR3 DNA: TGTGCCAGCAGTCCGGCCAGGGAGGCAACTAATGAAAAACTGTTTTTT
clone size: -; V gene: TRBV21-1; J gene: TRBJ1-1; D gene: -; CDR3 protein: CASSNRGQLNTEAFF; CDR3 DNA: TGTGCCAGCAGCAATAGGGGACAGTTGAACACTGAAGCTTTCTTT
clone size: -; V gene: TRBV7-2; J gene: TRBJ1-1; D gene: -; CDR3 protein: CASSPKRSGPTEAFF; CDR3 DNA: TGTGCCAGCAGCCCAAAGAGGTCCGGGCCAACTGAAGCTTTCTTT
clone size: -; V gene: TRBV18; J gene: TRBJ2-5; D gene: -; CDR3 protein: CASSLEQGEGGNEQYF; CDR3 DNA: TGTGCCAGCTCCCTCGAGCAGGGGGAGGGAGGCAATGAGCAGTACTTC
clone size: many; V gene: TRBV4-1; J gene: TRBJ1-1; D gene: TRBD1; CDR3 protein: CASSPNRGTEAFF; CDR3 DNA: TGCGCCAGCAGCCCTAACAGGGGGACTGAAGCTTTCTTT